The 14 T cell receptor beta chains listed next were all sequenced from one sample in a study of shared clonotypes between healthy human individuals (dated by TCRdb to the early 2020s). CD8 naive samples were obtained by positive selection for CCR7 among CD45RO-negative cells, yielding a CD45RA+CCR7+ population from which TemRA cells were excluded. Receptor amplification or capture employed the immunoSEQ multiplex PCR assay. TCRdb carries this immuneACCESS record with in-frame sequences only. Its versions omit some clonotypes, under half of them owing to an unresolved V gene in the studies checked, with the rest unexplained. In all, the sample holds approximately 2,200,000 clones, and 85% to 95% of those were seen once. About 1.5% of the sample goes to the ten largest clones. The sequenced sample was naive CD8+ T cells from PBMCs. The intended sense of this specimen's cell subset or site label: CD45RA+CCR7+. Every receptor here comes from a young man in good health. Some clones in this sample may be carry-over from other donors' samples.

The chain carries TRBV19 and TRBJ1-1; D is uncertain. V was cut by 4 bases and J by 4 bases, with 7 bases left in between. Germline lookup yields CDR1 LNHDA and CDR2 SQIVND (reference sequence). The CDR3 sequence is 12 residues long. CDR3 bases: TGTGCCAGTAGTAGGGGAAGCACTGAAGCTTTCTTT. This translates into CASSRGSTEAFF.

The V and J genes are TRBV7-6 and TRBJ2-7; 8 bases are a match to TRBD2. This CDR3 contains 17 residues. The V gene's germline CDR1 is SGHVS and CDR2 FNYEAQ. Trimming at V came to 1 base and at J to 2 bases, leaving 10 bases not matched to a gene. This chain's CDR3 is CASSLVPGGGAAYEQYF. CDR3 DNA: TGTGCCAGCAGCTTAGTCCCGGGAGGGGGGGCGGCCTACGAGCAGTACTTC.

The CDR3 loop is CASSSLDSRHEQYF. The CDR3 coding sequence is TGTGCCAGCAGTTCATTGGACAGCCGGCACGAGCAGTACTTC. The chain is built from TRBV28 and TRBJ2-7, with TRBD1 as a possible D gene (6 bases). This CDR3 is built from 14 residues. Trimming shortened V by 4 bases and J by 5 bases, and 15 bases separated the two germline ends. Germline assignment: CDR1 MDHEN and CDR2 SYDVKM.

This clone has only a few counts. The V gene is TRBV7-9, the J gene TRBJ1-1; 9 nucleotides match TRBD1. The germline CDR1 and CDR2 sequences are SEHNR and FQNEAQ (reference sequence). J gave up 3 bases and V 5 bases, and 7 bases lay outside the gene matches. This CDR3 is 15 amino acids long. The CDR3 nucleotides read TGTGCCAGCAGCAGACACAGGGGGCAGGACACTGAAGCTTTCTTT. Amino acids: CASSRHRGQDTEAFF.

The rearrangement links TRBV6-5 to TRBJ2-7; 10 bases are shared with TRBD1. Per germline, CDR1 MNHEY and CDR2 SVGAGI. The CDR3 contains 15 residues. The trim removed 6 bases at V and 3 bases at J, leaving 8 bases unmatched. CDR3 nucleotides: TGTGCCAGCAGCCCGGGACAGGGGTTTGACTACGAGCAGTACTTC. It specifies CASSPGQGFDYEQYF.

The gene calls are TRBV7-8 and TRBJ2-1, with 10 bases fitting TRBD2. The length of the CDR3 is 14 residues. The V and J ends lost 5 bases and 9 bases, in that order; junction bases with no gene match: 7. Germline loops: CDR1 SGHVS, CDR2 FQNEAQ. The CDR3 bases are TGTGCCAGCAGCCTACTAGCGGGATATAGTGAGCAGTTCTTC. Translating it yields CASSLLAGYSEQFF.

The chain carries TRBV5-1 and TRBJ2-2; D unresolved. Germline CDR1 and CDR2: SGHRS and YFSETQ. The CDR3 consists of 16 residues. Trimming removed 1 base at V and 1 base at J, with 11 bases between. The CDR3 nucleotides are TGCGCCAGCAGCTTGCGCACGGGCATGAACACCGGGGAGCTGTTTTTT. This encodes CASSLRTGMNTGELFF.

Concerning this clone: Distinct nucleotide sequences in the sample also encode this CDR3. This chain links TRBV27 with TRBJ2-7; D perhaps matches TRBD2 (5 bases). CDR1 and CDR2 from the germline V gene are MNHEY and SMNVEV (reference sequence). With 2 bases removed from V and 0 bases from J, the gap between germline ends came to 8 bases. The CDR3 contains 14 residues. In DNA form, the CDR3 reads TGTGCCAGCAGTTTAGGAGGAGACTCCTACGAGCAGTACTTC. Protein sequence: CASSLGGDSYEQYF.

The rearrangement uses TRBV11-2 and TRBJ1-2; 9 positions agree with TRBD1. There are 15 residues in the CDR3. Germline V gene lookup returns CDR1 SGHAT and CDR2 FQNNGV. V was pared by 3 bases and J by 5 bases, with 7 bases of the junction left unmatched. DNA for the CDR3: TGTGCCAGCAGCTTTGCCCCGACAGGGGGTTATGGCTACACCTTC. This encodes CASSFAPTGGYGYTF.

Of note for this clone: Other DNA sequences within the sample encode an identical CDR3. The rearrangement uses TRBV28 and TRBJ2-1; D remains unclear. The CDR3 sequence is 13 residues long. Trimming cost V 6 bases and J 1 base, with 7 bases left between them. Germline CDR1 reads MDHEN; CDR2 reads SYDVKM. The CDR3 DNA reads as TGTGCCAGCAGCCCGACTTCCTACAATGAGCAGTTCTTC. Protein: CASSPTSYNEQFF.

The chain couples TRBV28 to TRBJ1-1; D ambiguous. V lost 6 bases to trimming and J lost 5 bases, with 7 bases between them. CDR1 MDHEN and CDR2 SYDVKM come from the germline V gene. This CDR3 contains 11 residues. The CDR3 nucleotides read TGTGCCAGCAGGTCCGGAACTGAAGCTTTCTTT. Amino acid sequence: CASRSGTEAFF.

The rearrangement joins TRBV27 to TRBJ2-7; the D gene is possibly TRBD2 (7 bases). The CDR3 is 14 amino acids. Trimming took off 7 bases at V and 7 bases at J, with 20 bases between the two ends. Germline assignment: CDR1 MNHEY and CDR2 SMNVEV (reference sequence). The CDR3 nucleotides read TGTGCCAGCACCTCTCGGGGGGCTACCGGGGAGCAGTACTTC. Its translation: CASTSRGATGEQYF.

The J gene is TRBJ2-3, the V gene TRBV28; D remains unclear. This CDR3 comprises 10 residues. The germline V gene has CDR1 MDHEN and CDR2 SYDVKM. Trimming removed 11 bases from V and 1 base from J, with 4 bases in between. The CDR3 is CASGTDTQYF. The CDR3 coding sequence is TGTGCCTCGGGCACAGATACGCAGTATTTT.

The chain is built from TRBV28 and TRBJ2-5; possibly TRBD1 for D (6 bases). The CDR3 consists of 14 residues. The germline gives CDR1 MDHEN, CDR2 SYDVKM. V lost 6 bases, J lost 3 bases, and 14 bases lay in between. CDR3: CASSPARGEETQYF. DNA for the CDR3: TGTGCCAGCAGCCCGGCCAGGGGAGAAGAGACCCAGTACTTC.